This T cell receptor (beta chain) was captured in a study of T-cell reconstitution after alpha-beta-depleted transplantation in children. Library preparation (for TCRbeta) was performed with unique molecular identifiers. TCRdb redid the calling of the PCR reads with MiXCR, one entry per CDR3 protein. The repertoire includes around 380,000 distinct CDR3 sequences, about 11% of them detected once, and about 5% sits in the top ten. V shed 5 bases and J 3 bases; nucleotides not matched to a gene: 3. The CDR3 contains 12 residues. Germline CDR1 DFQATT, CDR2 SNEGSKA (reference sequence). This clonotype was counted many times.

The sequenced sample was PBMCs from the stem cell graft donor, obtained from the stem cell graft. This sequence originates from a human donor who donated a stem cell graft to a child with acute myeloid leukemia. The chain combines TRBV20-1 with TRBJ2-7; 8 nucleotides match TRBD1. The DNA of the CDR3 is TGCAGTGCTCGACAGGGGATCTACGAGCAGTACTTC. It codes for CSARQGIYEQYF.